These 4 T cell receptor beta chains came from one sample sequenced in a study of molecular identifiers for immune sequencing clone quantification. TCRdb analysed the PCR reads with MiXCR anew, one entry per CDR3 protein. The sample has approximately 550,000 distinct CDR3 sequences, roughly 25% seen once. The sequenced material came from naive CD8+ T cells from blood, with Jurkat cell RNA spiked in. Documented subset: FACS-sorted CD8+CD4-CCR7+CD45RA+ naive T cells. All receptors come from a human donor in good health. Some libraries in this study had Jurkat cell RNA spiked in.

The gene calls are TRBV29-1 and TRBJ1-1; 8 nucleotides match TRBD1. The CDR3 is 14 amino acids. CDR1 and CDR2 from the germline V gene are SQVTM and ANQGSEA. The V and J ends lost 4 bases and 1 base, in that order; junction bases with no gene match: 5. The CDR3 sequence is CSVGGTGGNTEAFF. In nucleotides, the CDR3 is TGCAGCGTTGGGGGGACAGGTGGGAACACTGAAGCTTTCTTT.

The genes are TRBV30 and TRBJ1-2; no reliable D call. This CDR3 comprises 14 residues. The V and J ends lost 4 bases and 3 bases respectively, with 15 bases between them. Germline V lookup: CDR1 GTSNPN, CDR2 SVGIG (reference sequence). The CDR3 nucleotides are TGTGCCTGGACCAAAGGGTCGGACTACTATGGCTACACCTTC. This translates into CAWTKGSDYYGYTF.

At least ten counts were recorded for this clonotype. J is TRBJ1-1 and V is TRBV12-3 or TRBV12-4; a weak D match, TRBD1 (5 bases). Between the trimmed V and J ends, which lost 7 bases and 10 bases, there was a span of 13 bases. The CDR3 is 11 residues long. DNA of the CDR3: TGTGCCAGCACTAGGGACGGAGTAGCTTTCTTT. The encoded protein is CASTRDGVAFF.

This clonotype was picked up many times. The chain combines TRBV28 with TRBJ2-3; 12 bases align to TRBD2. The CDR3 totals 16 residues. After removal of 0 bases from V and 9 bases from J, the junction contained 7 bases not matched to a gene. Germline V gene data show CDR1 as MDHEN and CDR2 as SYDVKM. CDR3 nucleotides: TGTGCCAGCAGTTTATGGACTAGCGGGAGTTGGGAGACGCAGTATTTT. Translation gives CASSLWTSGSWETQYF.